Listed here are 18 T cell receptor beta chains from one sample, sequenced in a study of cytomegalovirus exposure and HLA in healthy donors. Use of 60 Vbeta and 13 Jbeta primers characterized the PCR. Profiling relied on immunoSEQ multiplex PCR, and the TCRdb table lists in-frame clones only, not all of them. The sample records about 43,000 clones, approximately 57% being singletons. Source material: PBMCs. Source of these receptors: a man aged 55-75 years in good health and CMV-seropositive.

This clone was seen just once. The chain combines TRBV15 with TRBJ2-1; 9 bases agree with TRBD2. CDR1 is LNHNV and CDR2 is YYDKDF in the germline V gene (reference sequence). The length of the CDR3 is 15 residues. The V and J ends lost 3 bases and 4 bases, in that order; junction bases with no gene match: 4. CDR3 nucleotide sequence: TGTGCCACCAGCAGTCGGCGGGAGGGTTACAATGAGCAGTTCTTC. Translation: CATSSRREGYNEQFF.

The chain links TRBV28 to TRBJ1-2, with no clear D. From germline, CDR1 is MDHEN and CDR2 SYDVKM. CDR3 size: 13 residues. V lost 6 bases and J lost 8, with 16 bases in between. The CDR3 sequence is CASSYSNGGGYTF. In nucleotides, the CDR3 is TGTGCCAGCAGCTACTCCAATGGAGGGGGCTACACCTTC.

This chain links TRBV30 with TRBJ1-5; maybe TRBD1 (6 bases). The CDR3 is 11 residues long. Germline values: CDR1 GTSNPN, CDR2 SVGIG (reference sequence). Trimming took 0 bases from V and 9 from J, leaving 6 bases between them. The CDR3, as DNA: TGTGCCTGGAGTGTAGGGGGGCCCCAGCATTTT. It encodes CAWSVGGPQHF.

This chain uses TRBV2 with TRBJ1-2, with 9 bases matching TRBD1. With V trimmed by 9 bases and J by 5 bases, 10 bases remained unmatched. Per the germline V gene, CDR1 is SNHLY and CDR2 is FYNNEI. The CDR3 runs 14 residues. The CDR3 nucleotides read TGTGCCAGTCGTGGGACAGGGAATCGGTATGGCTACACCTTC. Translation gives CASRGTGNRYGYTF.

This clone was recorded only once. The rearrangement joins TRBV5-4 to TRBJ2-6; D uncertain. There are 16 residues in the CDR3. Looked up from germline, CDR1 is SGHNT and CDR2 is YYREEE (reference sequence). V was shortened by 0 bases and J by 0 bases, with 7 bases between the two germline ends. The CDR3 nucleotides are TGTGCCAGCAGCTTGGGCGGTAACTCTGGGGCCAACGTCCTGACTTTC. This codes for CASSLGGNSGANVLTF.

The chain couples TRBV5-6 to TRBJ1-2; D is perhaps TRBD1 (5 bases). CDR1 and CDR2 from the germline V gene are SGHDT and YYEEEE. V gave up 6 bases and J gave up 4 bases, with 16 bases separating them. This CDR3 is built from 14 residues. The CDR3 region has the DNA TGTGCCAGCACCTGGGGGGTACTCGGCTATGGCTACACCTTC. This sequence encodes CASTWGVLGYGYTF.

The chain is built from TRBV7-2 and TRBJ2-7, with 8 bases lining up with TRBD2. The CDR3 extends over 15 amino acids. Germline CDR1 and CDR2: SGHTA and FQGNSA. The V gene end was trimmed by 1 base and the J gene end by 4 bases; junction bases not matched to a gene: 6. The CDR3 protein is CASSLGLANIYEQYF. CDR3 coding DNA: TGTGCCAGCAGCTTAGGACTAGCGAATATTTACGAGCAGTACTTC.

The chain joins TRBV7-2 to TRBJ2-5; D call uncertain. Trimming left V 5 bases short and J 0 bases short, with 4 bases between. The CDR3 spans 12 residues. Germline assignment: CDR1 SGHTA and CDR2 FQGNSA. CDR3 protein: CASSNYQETQYF. DNA for the CDR3: TGTGCCAGCAGCAACTACCAAGAGACCCAGTACTTC.

This clone was observed a handful of times. The chain recombines TRBV2 with TRBJ1-1; D is ambiguous. CDR1 and CDR2 from the germline V gene are SNHLY and FYNNEI. The CDR3 is 14 amino acids. V was cut by 2 bases and J by 3 bases, with 10 bases left in between. The CDR3 DNA sequence: TGTGCCAGCAGTGAAAGTCGGGGTTACACTGAAGCTTTCTTT. Protein sequence: CASSESRGYTEAFF.

This clone was counted only a few times. The chain couples TRBV19 to TRBJ2-1, with D maybe TRBD2 (6 bases). CDR1 is LNHDA and CDR2 is SQIVND in the germline V gene (reference sequence). V lost 7 bases and J lost 6, with 16 bases in between. The CDR3 runs 14 residues. For the CDR3, the DNA is TGTGCCAGTACTGAACACCCGGAGGGCAATGAGCAGTTCTTC. Translating it yields CASTEHPEGNEQFF.

J is TRBJ2-2 and V is TRBV9; no clear D gene. V lost 8 bases and J 0 bases, leaving 26 bases between the germline ends. There are 19 residues in the CDR3. The germline V gene encodes CDR1 SGDLS and CDR2 YYNGEE. CDR3 in amino acids: CARETTTSRSTPNTGELFF. The CDR3 DNA follows: TGTGCCAGGGAAACGACGACTTCGCGGTCAACCCCGAACACCGGGGAGCTGTTTTTT.

This clone was recorded a few times. The chain is built from TRBV7-2 and TRBJ1-1; 8 positions agree with TRBD1. CDR3 length equals 13 residues. Germline assignment: CDR1 SGHTA and CDR2 FQGNSA. The V segment lost 3 bases and the J segment 6 bases; nucleotides outside the gene matches: 3. CDR3 nucleotide sequence: TGTGCCAGCAGCTTTGACAGGGGTGCTGAAGCTTTCTTT. Residues: CASSFDRGAEAFF.

This rearrangement joins TRBV6-1 to TRBJ1-1; 10 bases are a match to TRBD1. The CDR3 spans 15 residues. Germline V gene lookup returns CDR1 MNHNS and CDR2 SASEGT. With V trimmed by 6 bases and J by 7 bases, 11 bases remained unmatched. The CDR3, as DNA: TGTGCCAGCAGCCAAGACAGGGGGCATCGGGGTGAAGCTTTCTTT. Amino acids: CASSQDRGHRGEAFF.

The gene calls are TRBV12-5 and TRBJ2-1, with 8 bases matching TRBD2. CDR1 and CDR2 (germline): LGHNT, FRNRAP. The CDR3 totals 16 residues. Germline trimming cut 6 bases from V and 3 bases from J; bases unmatched to any gene: 10. The CDR3 sequence is CASGQAGVYYYNEQFF. CDR3 nucleotides: TGTGCTAGTGGCCAAGCGGGAGTGTACTACTACAATGAGCAGTTCTTC.

The chain uses TRBV2 and TRBJ2-5; TRBD1 agrees at 10 bases. The trim removed 1 base at V and 5 bases at J, leaving 7 bases unmatched. This CDR3 has 16 residues. Germline assignment: CDR1 SNHLY and CDR2 FYNNEI. The CDR3 sequence is CASSEGRRGQGETQYF. The CDR3, as DNA: TGTGCCAGCAGTGAAGGAAGGAGGGGACAGGGGGAGACCCAGTACTTC. Looking up the rest from reference TRBV2 and TRBJ2-5 gives the full variable domain: EPEVTQTPSHQVTQMGQEVILRCVPISNHLYFYWYRQILGQKVEFLVSFYNNEISEKSEIFDDQFSVERPDGSNFTLKIRSTKLEDSAMYFCASSEGRRGQGETQYFGPGTRLLVL.

The chain employs TRBV5-1 and TRBJ1-5; D is unclear. There are 14 residues in the CDR3. The germline gives CDR1 SGHRS, CDR2 YFSETQ. Deletions cut 0 bases from V and 3 bases from J, with 7 bases between. DNA for the CDR3: TGCGCCAGCAGCTTGGGAGGGTTCAATCAGCCCCAGCATTTT. Translating gives CASSLGGFNQPQHF.

This clone was observed a handful of times. The chain carries TRBV9 and TRBJ2-2; 10 bases line up with TRBD2. V trimming: 3 bases; J trimming: 5 bases; junction bases outside the gene matches: 7. CDR3 size: 16 residues. CDR1 SGDLS and CDR2 YYNGEE come from the germline V gene. The chain's CDR3 is CASSASGSEVTGELFF. The CDR3 coding sequence is TGTGCCAGCAGCGCTAGCGGGAGTGAGGTAACCGGGGAGCTGTTTTTT.

This chain uses TRBV19 with TRBJ2-5; 12 nucleotides line up with TRBD1. The ends lost 5 bases at V and 5 bases at J; junction bases unmatched: 6. The CDR3 is 15 amino acids. Germline values: CDR1 LNHDA, CDR2 SQIVND (reference sequence). In DNA form, the CDR3 reads TGTGCCAGTAGTCAGCCGGGACAGGGGGCTGAGACCCAGTACTTC. Protein sequence: CASSQPGQGAETQYF.